A selection of T cell receptor beta chains follows, all from one sample in a study of T cells in Graves' hyperthyroidism and ophthalmopathy. TCRdb fed the multiplex PCR reads into MiXCR, producing one record per CDR3 protein. In the table there are around 300,000 distinct CDR3 sequences, 10% to 15% of which are singletons. The sequenced sample was blood. These receptor sequences come from a woman aged 25 to 45 with Graves' hyperthyroidism that later progressed to Graves' ophthalmopathy. Both conserved end residues are part of each CDR3. D genes are given only for firm matches. Clone sizes are given selectively: once, few, many, or a class where the clone is expanded.

J gene	D gene	clone size	V gene	CDR3 protein	CDR3 DNA
TRBJ2-7	TRBD1	many	TRBV6-2/TRBV6-3	CASSKGQTYEQYF	TGTGCCAGCAGCAAGGGACAGACCTACGAGCAGTACTTC
TRBJ2-1	NA	many	TRBV12-3/TRBV12-4	CASSAGGSYNEQFF	TGTGCCTCCTCCGCGGGCGGTAGTTACAATGAGCAGTTCTTC
TRBJ2-5	NA	few	TRBV5-1	CASSLAQQETQYF	TGCGCCAGCAGCTTAGCCCAACAAGAGACCCAGTACTTC
TRBJ2-1	TRBD2	many	TRBV19	CASSAAGLALNEQFF	TGTGCCAGTAGTGCCGCGGGACTAGCCTTGAATGAGCAGTTCTTC
TRBJ2-7	NA	NA	TRBV6-1	CASSKRQWWEQYF	TGTGCCAGCAGTAAACGACAGTGGTGGGAGCAGTACTTC
TRBJ2-1	NA	many	TRBV6-1	CASSQSQAGNEQFF	TGTGCCAGCAGCCAAAGCCAGGCGGGCAATGAGCAGTTCTTC
TRBJ2-5	TRBD1	many	TRBV7-9	CASSRQRTGWQETQYF	TGTGCCAGCAGCCGACAAAGGACAGGCTGGCAAGAGACCCAGTACTTC
TRBJ2-7	NA	many	TRBV7-9	CASSPRDVAYEQYF	TGTGCCAGCAGCCCGCGGGACGTCGCCTACGAGCAGTACTTC
TRBJ2-7	TRBD2	many	TRBV28	CASSPTRTSGREQYF	TGTGCCAGCAGTCCAACAAGGACTAGCGGGAGAGAGCAGTACTTC
TRBJ1-2	NA	NA	TRBV19	CASKKTEIDYGYTF	TGTGCCAGTAAAAAGACAGAGATAGACTATGGCTACACCTTC
TRBJ1-2	NA	many	TRBV6-5	CASSYSKFRAMARGYTF	TGTGCCAGCAGTTACTCGAAATTCCGCGCCATGGCAAGAGGCTACACCTTC
TRBJ2-3	NA	NA	TRBV5-4	CASSSYPKDTQYF	TGTGCCAGCAGCTCCTACCCTAAGGATACGCAGTATTTT
TRBJ2-7	TRBD1	many	TRBV7-2	CASSLGDRGGVEQYF	TGTGCCAGCAGCTTAGGGGACAGGGGTGGTGTCGAGCAGTACTTC
TRBJ2-3	TRBD2	many	TRBV4-3	CASSQDLGGGPTDTQYF	TGCGCCAGCAGCCAAGATCTCGGGGGAGGGCCGACAGATACGCAGTATTTT
TRBJ2-5	TRBD1	many	TRBV4-1	CASSQGQGISETQYF	TGCGCCAGCAGCCAAGGACAGGGCATTTCCGAGACCCAGTACTTC
TRBJ2-7	NA	NA	TRBV4-3	CASSQDFLATYEQYF	TGCGCCAGCAGCCAAGATTTTCTAGCGACATACGAGCAGTACTTC
TRBJ2-7	TRBD1	many	TRBV3-1	CASSQSWTGVYEQYF	TGTGCCAGCAGCCAATCCTGGACAGGGGTCTACGAGCAGTACTTC
TRBJ1-4	NA	many	TRBV27	CASMTAGTGNEKLFF	TGTGCCAGCATGACCGCCGGGACGGGGAATGAAAAACTGTTTTTT
TRBJ1-2	NA	many	TRBV9	CASSATPQGGDGYTF	TGTGCCAGCAGCGCGACACCACAGGGTGGCGATGGCTACACCTTC
TRBJ1-3	NA	few	TRBV28	CASSLGTHSGNTIHF	TGTGCCAGCAGTTTGGGTACGCACTCTGGAAACACCATACATTTT
TRBJ1-5	NA	few	TRBV7-9	CASSYGVRPQHF	TGTGCCAGCAGCTATGGGGTTCGGCCCCAGCATTTT
TRBJ2-7	NA	few	TRBV4-1	CASSQGSEQYF	TGCGCCAGCAGCCAAGGGAGCGAGCAGTACTTC
TRBJ1-4	NA	NA	TRBV7-9	CASSFTRTTNEKLFF	TGTGCCAGCAGCTTTACAAGGACAACTAATGAAAAACTGTTTTTT
TRBJ2-7	NA	many	TRBV10-3	CAISESLGTYEQYF	TGTGCCATCAGTGAGTCCCTTGGCACCTACGAGCAGTACTTC
TRBJ2-6	TRBD2	few	TRBV27	CASSPGASGSSGANVLTF	TGTGCCAGCAGTCCTGGGGCTAGCGGAAGCTCTGGGGCCAACGTCCTGACTTTC
TRBJ2-7	NA	NA	TRBV19	CASSISGNSYEQYF	TGTGCCAGTAGTATCTCCGGGAACTCCTACGAGCAGTACTTC
TRBJ2-1	NA	few	TRBV30	CAWSGSSDEQFF	TGTGCCTGGAGCGGTAGCAGCGATGAGCAGTTCTTC
TRBJ2-5	NA	many	TRBV7-2	CASSLSIRGARETQYF	TGTGCCAGCAGCTTAAGCATCCGGGGGGCGCGTGAGACCCAGTACTTC
TRBJ2-2	NA	NA	TRBV7-3	CASSFEPNTGELFF	TGTGCCAGCAGCTTCGAGCCGAACACCGGGGAGCTGTTTTTT
TRBJ2-1	TRBD1	many	TRBV24-1	CATSDPGTGHPNEQFF	TGTGCCACCAGTGACCCTGGGACAGGGCATCCCAATGAGCAGTTCTTC
TRBJ2-1	NA	NA	TRBV4-3	CASSQGNKQFF	TGCGCCAGCAGCCAAGGGAACAAGCAGTTCTTC
TRBJ1-6	TRBD1	many	TRBV28	CASRPDLDRGVYLGSPLHF	TGTGCCAGCAGACCTGACTTGGACAGGGGTGTTTATCTGGGTTCACCCCTCCACTTT
TRBJ2-7	NA	many	TRBV27	CASSVGYEQYF	TGTGCCAGCAGCGTAGGCTACGAGCAGTACTTC
TRBJ2-3	NA	many	TRBV11-2	CASSLDYNTQYF	TGTGCCAGCAGCTTAGATTACAATACGCAGTATTTT
TRBJ2-2	NA	few	TRBV2	CASSGGVLDTGELFF	TGTGCCAGCAGTGGGGGTGTCCTGGACACCGGGGAGCTGTTTTTT
TRBJ2-5	TRBD2	many	TRBV7-9	CASISSPSGRSGETQYF	TGTGCCAGCATAAGCTCCCCCAGCGGGAGGTCGGGGGAGACCCAGTACTTC
TRBJ1-3	NA	NA	TRBV5-1	CASKGPSGNTIYF	TGCGCCAGCAAAGGCCCCTCTGGAAACACCATATATTTT
TRBJ2-2	NA	few	TRBV6-1	CASRKSGTLNTGEPFF	TGTGCCAGCAGGAAATCCGGGACACTAAACACCGGGGAGCCGTTTTTT
TRBJ2-5	TRBD2	many	TRBV7-2	CASSSGGGETQYF	TGTGCCAGCAGCTCGGGGGGTGGGGAGACCCAGTACTTC
TRBJ2-3	TRBD1	NA	TRBV5-1	CASSHASGTGGADTQYF	TGCGCCAGCAGCCACGCCTCCGGGACAGGGGGCGCGGATACGCAGTATTTT
TRBJ2-7	TRBD2	many	TRBV7-2	CASSPTGTSGEEQYF	TGTGCCAGCAGCCCCACCGGGACTAGCGGGGAAGAGCAGTACTTC
TRBJ2-1	NA	many	TRBV20-1	CSARSWGNRENEQFF	TGCAGTGCTAGAAGCTGGGGTAACAGGGAGAATGAGCAGTTCTTC
TRBJ2-5	TRBD2	NA	TRBV20-1	CSAKSGLAGGPQETQYF	TGCAGTGCCAAATCCGGACTAGCGGGAGGACCTCAAGAGACCCAGTACTTC